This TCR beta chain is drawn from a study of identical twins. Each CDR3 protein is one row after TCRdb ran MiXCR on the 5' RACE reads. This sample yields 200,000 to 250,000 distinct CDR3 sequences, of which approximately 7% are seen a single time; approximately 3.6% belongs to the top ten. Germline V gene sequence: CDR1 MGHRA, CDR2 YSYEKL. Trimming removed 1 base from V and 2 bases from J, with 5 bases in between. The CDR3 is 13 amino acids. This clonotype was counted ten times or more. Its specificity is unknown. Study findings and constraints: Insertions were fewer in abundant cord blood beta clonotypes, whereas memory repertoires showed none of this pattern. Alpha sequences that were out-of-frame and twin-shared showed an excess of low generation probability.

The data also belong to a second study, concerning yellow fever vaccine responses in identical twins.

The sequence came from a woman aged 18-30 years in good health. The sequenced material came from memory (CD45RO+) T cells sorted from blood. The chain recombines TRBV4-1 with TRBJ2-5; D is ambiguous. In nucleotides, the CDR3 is TGCGCCAGCAGCCAAGTATATCAAGAGACCCAGTACTTC. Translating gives CASSQVYQETQYF.